The 28 T cell receptor beta chains in this list originate from one sample, sequenced in a study of blood T cell repertoires in COVID-19. Measured with immunoSEQ multiplex PCR; TCRdb has only the in-frame clones, and not every one. The sample contains fewer than 400,000 clones, around 85% of which appear only once. The sequenced material came from PBMCs or T cells enriched from blood (not recorded which). The receptor set was obtained from a woman under 40 who had been exposed to COVID-19.

The chain combines TRBV5-1 with TRBJ1-5, with 7 bases fitting TRBD1. The CDR3 spans 17 residues. Germline-derived CDR1 and CDR2 are SGHRS and YFSETQ. Losses at the gene ends were 3 bases for V and 3 bases for J; bases not matched to a gene: 12. CDR3 coding DNA: TGCGCCAGCAGCTCCCCCCCGACAGGGAATCCCAATCAGCCCCAGCATTTT. It is translated as CASSSPPTGNPNQPQHF.

CDR3 loop: CASSFDRAEQYF. The CDR3 DNA follows: TGTGCCAGCAGCTTCGACAGGGCCGAGCAGTACTTC. The chain joins TRBV11-3 to TRBJ2-7, with 7 positions matching TRBD1. This CDR3 spans 12 amino acids. V dropped 3 bases and J dropped 6; count of bases not matched to a gene: 2. Germline V lookup: CDR1 SGHNT, CDR2 YENEEA.

J is TRBJ2-2 and V is TRBV7-2, with TRBD1 as a possible D gene (6 bases). The ends were cut back, 2 bases at V and 0 bases at J, with 13 bases in the middle. The CDR3 extends over 17 amino acids. Germline V CDR1 and CDR2: SGHTA, FQGNSA. The CDR3 DNA follows: TGTGCCAGCAGCTTAAACAGGGATAATGCGAACACCGGGGAGCTGTTTTTT. This gives the protein CASSLNRDNANTGELFF.

This chain joins TRBV12-3 or TRBV12-4 and TRBJ1-3; D is unresolved. V lost 5 bases to trimming and J lost 8 bases, with 10 bases between them. This CDR3 is built from 12 residues. CDR3 sequence (DNA): TGTGCCAGCAGTATGACCCGGGACACCATATATTTT. Translation: CASSMTRDTIYF.

The gene calls are TRBV18 and TRBJ1-5, with 7 bases identical to TRBD1. Germline V gene lookup returns CDR1 KGHSH and CDR2 LQKENI. This CDR3 has 15 amino acids. V shed 6 bases and J 6 bases; nucleotides not matched to a gene: 11. The CDR3, as DNA: TGTGCCAGCTCCTCCGAGGGGGCGTTAGGTCAGCCCCAGCATTTT. Its translation: CASSSEGALGQPQHF.

The chain employs TRBV7-9 and TRBJ1-3; D perhaps matches TRBD1 (6 bases). The CDR3 is made up of 15 amino acids. The V end was cut by 4 bases, the J end by 4 bases, with 14 bases between. The V gene's germline CDR1 is SEHNR and CDR2 FQNEAQ (reference sequence). CDR3 sequence: CASSSDRDIGNTIYF. In DNA, the CDR3 is TGTGCCAGCAGCTCGGACCGGGACATAGGAAACACCATATATTTT.

This chain links TRBV7-2 with TRBJ2-7; D not certain. Trimming removed 4 bases from V and 0 bases from J, with 4 bases in between. The CDR3 contains 12 residues. Per germline, CDR1 SGHTA and CDR2 FQGNSA. The CDR3 coding sequence is TGTGCCAGCAGCTGGGCCTCCTACGAGCAGTACTTC. It is translated as CASSWASYEQYF.

The chain couples TRBV2 to TRBJ1-4; D may be TRBD1 (6 bases). V was clipped by 7 bases and J by 7 bases, with 16 bases between them. The germline V gene encodes CDR1 SNHLY and CDR2 FYNNEI. There are 14 residues in the CDR3. As DNA, the CDR3 is TGTGCCAGCACTGATGACAGGATCTTTGAAAAACTGTTTTTT. It translates to CASTDDRIFEKLFF.

This chain joins TRBV28 and TRBJ1-5; D might be TRBD1 (5 bases). The CDR3 is 14 residues long. Trimming pared 6 bases from V and 4 bases from J, leaving 13 bases between. Germline CDR1 MDHEN, CDR2 SYDVKM. CDR3 region: CASRQGLRNQPQHF. In nucleotides, the CDR3 is TGTGCCAGCAGGCAGGGACTCCGGAATCAGCCCCAGCATTTT.

The chain has TRBV21-1 and TRBJ1-1; whether TRBD1, the table's D call, matches the DNA was not checked. TRBV21-1 is recorded as a pseudogene. There are 14 residues in the CDR3. The CDR3 spells CASSAQGPDTEAFF. CDR3 nucleotide sequence: TGTGCCAGCAGCGCCCAGGGGCCCGACACTGAAGCTTTCTTT.

This chain joins TRBV5-1 and TRBJ2-2, with TRBD2 matching over 7 bases. V shed 5 bases and J 7 bases; nucleotides not matched to a gene: 5. The germline gives CDR1 SGHRS, CDR2 YFSETQ. The CDR3 is made up of 13 amino acids. CDR3 nucleotide sequence: TGCGCCAGCAGATGGGAGGGCAACGGGGAGCTGTTTTTT. It encodes CASRWEGNGELFF.

The V gene is TRBV12-5, the J gene TRBJ1-1, with a weak D call TRBD1 (6 bases). CDR3 length: 14 residues. Trimming left V 6 bases short and J 11 bases short, with 22 bases between. Germline lookup yields CDR1 LGHNT and CDR2 FRNRAP. CDR3 amino acids: CASGIGGRGLVAFF. CDR3 sequence (DNA): TGTGCTAGTGGCATTGGGGGCCGGGGTTTGGTGGCTTTCTTT.

CDR3 DNA sequence: TGCGCCAGCAGTGACACCGTCGGGAGCCAGGCCTACGAGCAGTACTTC. Translated: CASSDTVGSQAYEQYF. The rearrangement joins TRBV10-1 to TRBJ2-7, with D perhaps matching TRBD2 (6 bases). V was cut by 3 bases and J by 2 bases, with 17 bases left in between. The germline V gene encodes CDR1 WNHNN and CDR2 SYGVQD (reference sequence). The CDR3 runs to 16 residues.

CDR3: CASSPGQGQMNTEAFF. The DNA for the CDR3 is TGTGCCAGCTCACCTGGCCAGGGACAGATGAACACTGAAGCTTTCTTT. The rearrangement joins TRBV18 to TRBJ1-1, with 7 bases aligning to TRBD1. CDR3 size: 16 residues. The germline V gene has CDR1 KGHSH and CDR2 LQKENI. V shed 3 bases, J shed 0 bases, and the junction held 7 bases outside the gene matches.

This chain links TRBV19 with TRBJ2-3, with 8 bases fitting TRBD2. Trimming cost V 5 bases and J 7 bases; bases outside gene matches: 8. This CDR3 is 14 amino acids long. Per the germline V gene, CDR1 is LNHDA and CDR2 is SQIVND (reference sequence). CDR3 bases: TGTGCCAGTAGTGTGCGACTAGCGTTACATACGCAGTATTTT. It encodes CASSVRLALHTQYF.

The genes are TRBV21-1 and TRBJ1-5; the listed D gene, TRBD1, was not tested against the DNA. TRBV21-1 is designated a pseudogene. The CDR3 is 20 amino acids. The CDR3 DNA is TGTGCCAGCAGCCCGTCCGCACCGGGACAGGGCCCGGTGGGCAATCAGCCCCAGCATTTT. Translation: CASSPSAPGQGPVGNQPQHF.

The rearrangement uses TRBV6-5 and TRBJ1-5; 10 bases match TRBD1. The CDR3 consists of 14 residues. Germline V lookup: CDR1 MNHEY, CDR2 SVGAGI. Trimming took 8 bases from V and 2 from J; bases not matched to a gene: 3. CDR3 sequence: CASEGQGGNQPQHF. The DNA of the CDR3 is TGTGCCAGCGAAGGACAGGGGGGCAATCAGCCCCAGCATTTT.

The chain links TRBV15 to TRBJ1-1, with a tentative D call TRBD1 (6 bases). The CDR3 totals 14 residues. Germline CDR1 reads LNHNV; CDR2 reads YYDKDF (reference sequence). V was pared by 1 base and J by 7 bases, with 13 bases between. CDR3 DNA sequence: TGTGCCACCAGCAGAGCAGGGGCAGACCGTGAAGCTTTCTTT. This encodes CATSRAGADREAFF.

The chain has TRBV7-3 and TRBJ2-5, with 11 bases identical to TRBD2. Losses at the gene ends were 4 bases for V and 4 bases for J; bases not matched to a gene: 5. The CDR3 has 15 residues. Germline lookup yields CDR1 SGHTA and CDR2 FQGTGA. CDR3 in amino acids: CASSSLAGGIETQYF. CDR3 DNA: TGTGCCAGCAGCTCCCTAGCGGGAGGCATAGAGACCCAGTACTTC.

The chain is built from TRBV28 and TRBJ1-4, with TRBD1 matching over 9 bases. The CDR3 contains 14 residues. With V trimmed by 8 bases and J by 6 bases, 7 bases remained unmatched. Germline V lookup: CDR1 MDHEN, CDR2 SYDVKM. The CDR3: CASVPGTGYEKLFF. The CDR3, as DNA: TGTGCCAGCGTTCCTGGGACAGGGTATGAAAAACTGTTTTTT.

V gene TRBV6-4 combines with J gene TRBJ2-5, with 7 bases that match TRBD2. Losses at the gene ends were 2 bases for V and 4 bases for J; bases not matched to a gene: 13. This CDR3 contains 17 residues. Looked up from germline, CDR1 is MRHNA and CDR2 is SNTAGT. This chain's CDR3 is CASSDPSLGTNGETQYF. CDR3 DNA: TGTGCCAGCAGTGACCCATCCTTGGGGACTAATGGAGAGACCCAGTACTTC.

The V and J genes are TRBV7-8 and TRBJ1-4; 9 nucleotides match TRBD1. CDR1 and CDR2 (germline): SGHVS, FQNEAQ. The V and J ends lost 1 base and 8 bases, in that order; junction bases with no gene match: 5. CDR3 length equals 15 residues. The CDR3: CASSLGDRDSEKLFF. The CDR3 nucleotides are TGTGCCAGCAGCTTAGGGGACAGGGATTCGGAAAAACTGTTTTTT.

Here the CDR3 DNA reads TGTGCCAGCATCCCCGGCTGGGACAGTAATTCACCCCTCCACTTT. Translating gives CASIPGWDSNSPLHF. V and J are TRBV6-5 and TRBJ1-6; 7 nucleotides line up with TRBD1. Germline V CDR1 and CDR2: MNHEY, SVGAGI. This CDR3 comprises 15 residues. The trim removed 7 bases at V and 6 bases at J, leaving 9 bases unmatched.

Comments on this clone: The junction departs from the called germline gene at one end, perhaps through a read error. The rearrangement uses TRBV3-1 (or the pseudogene TRBV3-2) and TRBJ1-4; D gene unclear. This CDR3 contains 13 residues. Germline V gives CDR1 LGHDT, CDR2 YNNKEL (reference sequence). Written as DNA, the CDR3 is TGTGCCAGCACCCAAGTCGGGGTCGAAAAACTGTTTTTT. Amino acid sequence: CASTQVGVEKLFF.

This sequence joins TRBV9 and TRBJ2-1, with TRBD2 matching over 9 bases. V shed 3 bases and J 2 bases; nucleotides not matched to a gene: 6. Germline CDR1 reads SGDLS; CDR2 reads YYNGEE. The CDR3 contains 16 residues. The CDR3 region is CASSGEASGTYNEQFF. CDR3 bases: TGTGCCAGCAGCGGAGAGGCTAGCGGGACCTACAATGAGCAGTTCTTC.

This clone was seen only once. The V and J genes are TRBV4-1 and TRBJ2-1; the match to TRBD1 covers 9 bases. The junction had 16 bases not matched to a gene; V was cut back by 4 bases and J by 9 bases. The CDR3 totals 17 residues. From germline, CDR1 is MGHRA and CDR2 YSYEKL. The CDR3 is CASSLQPGQGPEGEQFF. The CDR3 DNA sequence: TGCGCCAGCAGCCTTCAACCGGGACAGGGCCCGGAGGGTGAGCAGTTCTTC.

This clone came up a few times. The gene calls are TRBV13 and TRBJ1-1; TRBD1 agrees at 12 bases. V trimming: 1 base; J trimming: 1 base; junction bases outside the gene matches: 4. There are 17 residues in the CDR3. Germline loops: CDR1 PRHDT, CDR2 FYEKMQ (reference sequence). CDR3 protein: CASSLEGTGGRNTEAFF. The CDR3 region has the DNA TGTGCCAGCAGCTTAGAAGGGACAGGGGGCAGGAACACTGAAGCTTTCTTT.

This clone was recorded a few times. The CDR3 coding sequence is TGTGCCAGCAGCTTGATAGTCGGGGGAGGTGAGACCCAGTACTTC. Translating gives CASSLIVGGGETQYF. The chain recombines TRBV5-5 with TRBJ2-5, with D possibly TRBD2 on 6 matching bases. The germline CDR1 and CDR2 sequences are SGHKS and YYEKEE (reference sequence). V gave up 1 base and J gave up 5 bases, with 15 bases separating them. The CDR3 runs 15 residues.